Shown below are 32 T cell receptor beta chains from a single sample sequenced in a study of blood T cells in healthy people across ages. PCR was performed a second time for 7 to 11 cycles using a sample-barcoded 5' primer and a J-beta primer mix. TCRdb re-called the 5' RACE reads with MiXCR, one entry per CDR3 protein. Of hundreds of thousands of distinct CDR3 sequences in the sample, roughly 41% were seen once. The sequenced material came from blood. These receptors were taken from a man older than 75 in good health.

The DNA for the CDR3 is TGTGCCAGCAGTGACTCCCCTAGCGGGGGCACCGGGGGAAACATTCAGTACTTC. This gives the protein CASSDSPSGGTGGNIQYF. The chain links TRBV6-4 to TRBJ2-4, with 10 bases that match TRBD2. V lost 0 bases to trimming and J lost 6 bases; unmatched junction nucleotides: 11. Per the germline V gene, CDR1 is MRHNA and CDR2 is SNTAGT. CDR3 length: 18 amino acids.

To note about this clonotype: The junction does not match germline at one end; this may be a read error. The chain employs TRBV11-2 and TRBJ2-7, with D perhaps matching TRBD1 (5 bases). The CDR3 has 14 amino acids. The germline V gene has CDR1 SGHAT and CDR2 FQNNGV. CDR3 loop: CASGLGAGFYEQYF. The CDR3 DNA follows: TGTGCCAGCGGCTTAGGGGCTGGGTTCTACGAGCAGTACTTC.

This clonotype was seen only a few times. The chain carries TRBV2 and TRBJ1-2; possible D gene TRBD1, 6 bases. CDR1 SNHLY and CDR2 FYNNEI come from the germline V gene. The CDR3 is 15 residues long. The germline V and J ends were trimmed by 4 bases and 7 bases, with 19 bases remaining between them. The CDR3: CASSARAGASGGYTF. The CDR3 nucleotides are TGTGCCAGCAGTGCACGTGCAGGGGCAAGTGGTGGCTACACCTTC.

This clonotype has only a few counts. The rearrangement joins TRBV7-3 to TRBJ1-1, with a tentative D call TRBD1 (6 bases). Germline CDR1 SGHTA, CDR2 FQGTGA. V was pared by 5 bases and J by 11 bases, with 15 bases between. This CDR3 comprises 12 residues. The CDR3: CASSTTSGEAFF. CDR3 bases: TGTGCCAGCAGCACAACCTCAGGGGAGGCTTTCTTT.

As regards this clonotype: A single base separates this from a much larger clone, so it may be a read error. The chain is built from TRBV5-1 and TRBJ2-7, with 8 bases identical to TRBD2. CDR1 is SGHRS, CDR2 YFSETQ, per germline. The length of the CDR3 is 16 residues. DNA for the CDR3: TGCACCAGCAGCTTGGAGGTAGCGGGGTCAACCTACGAGCAGTACTTC. Amino acid sequence: CTSSLEVAGSTYEQYF.

This clonotype was observed many times. This sequence joins TRBV4-2 and TRBJ2-1; 7 nucleotides agree with TRBD1. Germline V gives CDR1 LGHNA, CDR2 YNFKEQ. Trimming removed 2 bases from V and 8 bases from J; junction bases left unmatched: 3. This CDR3 contains 13 residues. This CDR3 is CASSQHRGYEQFF. In DNA form, the CDR3 reads TGTGCCAGCAGCCAACACAGGGGATATGAGCAGTTCTTC.

The chain carries TRBV15 and TRBJ1-5; D gene ambiguous. The germline V gene encodes CDR1 LNHNV and CDR2 YYDKDF (reference sequence). V shed 0 bases and J shed 0 bases, with 9 bases lying between them. CDR3 length: 16 residues. CDR3 coding DNA: TGTGCCACCAGCAGAGATAGTGGGAATAGCAATCAGCCCCAGCATTTT. Protein sequence: CATSRDSGNSNQPQHF. The full variable domain, completed using reference TRBV15 and TRBJ1-5, is DAMVIQNPRYQVTQFGKPVTLSCSQTLNHNVMYWYQQKSSQAPKLLFHYYDKDFNNEADTPDNFQSRRPNTSFCFLDIRSPGLGDTAMYLCATSRDSGNSNQPQHFGDGTRLSIL.

This chain joins TRBV20-1 and TRBJ2-3; 7 bases agree with TRBD2. The CDR3 sequence is 14 residues long. The junction had 5 bases not matched to a gene; V was cut back by 3 bases and J by 2 bases. CDR1 and CDR2 from the germline V gene are DFQATT and SNEGSKA (reference sequence). The CDR3 sequence is CSASRSGVTDTQYF. The CDR3 region has the DNA TGCAGTGCTAGTCGGAGCGGGGTCACAGATACGCAGTATTTT.

V and J are TRBV12-3 or TRBV12-4 and TRBJ1-2; 7 bases fit TRBD1. This CDR3 spans 13 amino acids. V dropped 7 bases and J dropped 8; count of bases not matched to a gene: 10. In DNA, the CDR3 is TGTGCCAGCATGAAAGATGCAGGGGGAGGCTACACCTTC. This sequence encodes CASMKDAGGGYTF.

This clonotype was seen a few times. The chain joins TRBV6-1 to TRBJ2-7; 10 positions agree with TRBD1. Losses at the gene ends were 4 bases for V and 3 bases for J; bases not matched to a gene: 3. The germline V gene has CDR1 MNHNS and CDR2 SASEGT. This CDR3 region has 14 residues. The CDR3 is CASSVTGGFYEQYF. DNA of the CDR3: TGTGCCAGCAGTGTGACAGGGGGCTTCTACGAGCAGTACTTC.

This clonotype was seen a few times. The rearrangement joins TRBV2 to TRBJ2-7; D is possibly TRBD1 or TRBD2 (7 bases each). Germline V CDR1 and CDR2: SNHLY, FYNNEI. The CDR3 covers 14 residues. Trimming pared 7 bases from V and 2 bases from J, leaving 15 bases between. The CDR3 loop reads CASIWGGQPYEQYF. Here the CDR3 DNA reads TGTGCCAGCATTTGGGGGGGACAGCCCTACGAGCAGTACTTC.

The chain employs TRBV7-2 and TRBJ1-2, with D tentatively TRBD1 (6 bases). This CDR3 is built from 16 residues. Germline-derived CDR1 and CDR2 are SGHTA and FQGNSA. V was cut by 1 base and J by 6 bases, with 18 bases left in between. The CDR3: CASSLGLGGSRNGYTF. DNA of the CDR3: TGTGCCAGCAGCTTAGGGTTAGGGGGAAGTAGAAATGGCTACACCTTC.

The chain joins TRBV27 to TRBJ2-3; no firm D call. Trimming shortened V by 6 bases and J by 6 bases, and 16 bases separated the two germline ends. The germline V gene has CDR1 MNHEY and CDR2 SMNVEV (reference sequence). The CDR3 runs to 14 residues. CDR3 loop: CASSPQRVVDTQYF. DNA for the CDR3: TGTGCCAGCAGCCCCCAAAGGGTAGTTGATACGCAGTATTTT.

As for this clonotype: A much larger clone differs from this one at a single base, so this may be a read error. The chain is built from TRBV2 and TRBJ2-1; 9 bases match TRBD2. The J segment lost 9 bases and the V segment lost 7 bases, leaving 13 bases of the junction unmatched. CDR3 size: 15 residues. Germline values: CDR1 SNHLY, CDR2 FYNNEI. The CDR3 DNA is TGTGCCAGCACTGGGGGACCAGCGGGAGGCTTTGAGCAGTTCTTC. It yields the protein CASTGGPAGGFEQFF.

A few counts support this clonotype. The V and J genes are TRBV29-1 and TRBJ2-4, with a possible D match to TRBD1 (5 bases). Germline CDR1 SQVTM, CDR2 ANQGSEA. The V end lost 3 bases, the J end lost 8 bases, and 8 bases lay between the germline ends. The CDR3 is made up of 11 amino acids. CDR3 protein: CSVEVGDIQYF. In DNA form, the CDR3 reads TGCAGCGTTGAGGTAGGGGACATTCAGTACTTC.

This clonotype was seen only a few times. The chain links TRBV27 to TRBJ1-2; D unclear. Between the trimmed V and J ends, which lost 4 bases and 7 bases, there was a span of 22 bases. CDR1 and CDR2 (germline): MNHEY, SMNVEV (reference sequence). This CDR3 spans 16 amino acids. The CDR3 DNA reads as TGTGCCAGCAGTTCTGGTTTTTGGGGAGCAGGTTGTGGCTACACCTTC. Encoded protein: CASSSGFWGAGCGYTF.

This clonotype has a handful of counts. The chain is built from TRBV21-1 and TRBJ2-1; TRBD2 is the table's D call, not checked against the DNA. TRBV21-1 is shown as a pseudogene. There are 17 residues in the CDR3. CDR3 sequence: CASSHGVAGGPVNEQFF. The CDR3 bases are TGTGCCAGCAGCCACGGAGTAGCGGGAGGGCCGGTTAATGAGCAGTTCTTC.

The chain joins TRBV10-2 to TRBJ2-7, with no clear D. Trimming stripped 6 bases from V and 5 bases from J, with 8 bases between. CDR3 size: 11 residues. Germline V gene data show CDR1 as WSHSY and CDR2 as SAAADI. CDR3 region: CASRLGDEQYF. CDR3 sequence (DNA): TGCGCCAGCAGATTAGGAGACGAGCAGTACTTC.

V is TRBV12-3 or TRBV12-4 and J is TRBJ2-3; no definite D call. The CDR3 is 15 residues long. Trimming removed 2 bases from V and 6 bases from J, with 15 bases in between. The CDR3 DNA reads as TGTGCCAGCAGTTTAATTAGTCGGGCAACGGATACGCAGTATTTT. Its protein is CASSLISRATDTQYF.

The chain couples TRBV7-2 to TRBJ1-3; D might be TRBD1 (5 bases). V gave up 4 bases and J gave up 0 bases, with 16 bases separating them. CDR1 and CDR2 (germline): SGHTA, FQGNSA. This CDR3 is built from 17 residues. This CDR3 reads CASSSRVGQGSGNTIYF. CDR3 bases: TGTGCCAGCAGCTCAAGGGTGGGGCAGGGCTCTGGAAACACCATATATTTT.

This clonotype was observed at least ten times. The rearrangement joins TRBV4-2 to TRBJ1-2; 7 nucleotides line up with TRBD1. The CDR3 has 15 amino acids. Germline values: CDR1 LGHNA, CDR2 YNFKEQ. The V and J ends lost 2 bases and 3 bases, in that order; junction bases with no gene match: 6. CDR3 nucleotide sequence: TGTGCCAGCAGCCAAAGCCAAACAGGGGACTATGGCTACACCTTC. This sequence encodes CASSQSQTGDYGYTF.

This clonotype has a handful of counts. The genes are TRBV3-1 and TRBJ1-5, with TRBD1 identical over 9 bases. This CDR3 contains 14 residues. Germline trimming cut 6 bases from V and 5 bases from J; bases unmatched to any gene: 5. CDR1 is LGHDT and CDR2 is YNNKEL in the germline V gene (reference sequence). CDR3 residues: CASSRTGEYQPQHF. Written as DNA, the CDR3 is TGTGCCAGCAGTCGGACAGGGGAATATCAGCCCCAGCATTTT.

The J gene is TRBJ2-4, the V gene TRBV4-2; TRBD2 agrees at 13 bases. The ends lost 4 bases at V and 2 bases at J; junction bases unmatched: 11. This CDR3 comprises 19 residues. CDR1 and CDR2 from the germline V gene are LGHNA and YNFKEQ. This chain's CDR3 is CASSRRELAGGLTKNIQYF. The DNA for the CDR3 is TGTGCCAGCAGCCGAAGGGAACTAGCGGGGGGGCTGACCAAAAACATTCAGTACTTC.

This clonotype has ten or more counts. V gene TRBV4-2 combines with J gene TRBJ2-1; D could derive from TRBD1 or TRBD2 (6 bases each). The V and J ends lost 3 bases and 4 bases respectively, with 13 bases between them. The germline CDR1 and CDR2 sequences are LGHNA and YNFKEQ. CDR3 length: 15 residues. CDR3 sequence: CASSQTSGAYNEQFF. Written as DNA, the CDR3 is TGTGCCAGCAGCCAGACATCGGGGGCATACAATGAGCAGTTCTTC.

This chain uses TRBV20-1 with TRBJ2-5; 10 positions match TRBD2. Germline CDR1 is DFQATT and CDR2 is SNEGSKA (reference sequence). CDR3 length: 22 residues. Here the CDR3 DNA reads TGCAGCCAACAACCCGCCTCAGCTAGTTCTAGGAAAGCTAGCGGGAGACAAGAGACCCAGTACTTC. Protein sequence: CSQQPASASSRKASGRQETQYF.

The chain recombines TRBV6-2 or TRBV6-3 with TRBJ2-5; possible D gene TRBD2, 6 bases. CDR1 is MNHEY and CDR2 is SVGEGT in the germline V gene. The CDR3 loop spans 16 amino acids. V lost 2 bases and J 3 bases, leaving 16 bases between the germline ends. This CDR3 reads CASSYPFSGLKETQYF. The CDR3 nucleotides read TGTGCCAGCAGTTACCCCTTTAGCGGCCTTAAAGAGACCCAGTACTTC.

This clonotype came up a few times. The chain uses TRBV9 and TRBJ2-3, with D possibly TRBD2 on 5 matching bases. The CDR3 has 14 amino acids. The germline V and J ends were trimmed by 3 bases and 4 bases, with 12 bases remaining between them. Germline assignment: CDR1 SGDLS and CDR2 YYNGEE. The CDR3 protein is CASSARGSSDTQYF. CDR3 coding DNA: TGTGCCAGCAGCGCCCGAGGGAGCTCAGATACGCAGTATTTT.

This clonotype appeared a single time. V gene TRBV6-1 combines with J gene TRBJ1-5, with D tentatively TRBD1 (5 bases). Trimming removed 1 base from V and 6 bases from J, with 13 bases in between. CDR1 MNHNS and CDR2 SASEGT come from the germline V gene. This CDR3 region has 15 residues. The CDR3 nucleotides are TGTGCCAGCAGTGAAGTGGGCGCAGGGATTCAGCCCCAGCATTTT. Translating it yields CASSEVGAGIQPQHF.

The rearrangement uses TRBV6-5 and TRBJ1-2; 9 nucleotides align to TRBD1. With 2 bases clipped from V and 3 bases from J, the junction kept 7 bases outside the gene matches. The CDR3 contains 16 residues. Germline CDR1 is MNHEY and CDR2 is SVGAGI. The CDR3 DNA reads TGTGCCAGCAGTTACATGACCGGGACAGGGTACTATGGCTACACCTTC. Translating gives CASSYMTGTGYYGYTF.

Comment on this clonotype: A much bigger clone sits one base away, suggesting this may be a read error. The CDR3 sequence: CASSYLGAALYEQYF. In DNA form, the CDR3 reads TGTGCCAGCAGTTACCTAGGCGCCGCCTTGTACGAGCAGTACTTC. This chain joins TRBV6-2 or TRBV6-3 and TRBJ2-7; D unclear. V was shortened by 2 bases and J by 4 bases, with 15 bases between the two germline ends. CDR3 length: 15 residues. The germline CDR1 and CDR2 sequences are MNHEY and SVGEGT.

This clonotype was detected a few times. The V gene is TRBV2, the J gene TRBJ2-7, with 7 bases lining up with TRBD2. Per the germline V gene, CDR1 is SNHLY and CDR2 is FYNNEI. This CDR3 region has 14 residues. V shed 7 bases, J shed 1 base, and the junction held 7 bases outside the gene matches. The CDR3 nucleotides are TGTGCCAGCACGGCGGGGGTTCAGTCCTACGAGCAGTACTTC. It encodes CASTAGVQSYEQYF.

Many counts were recorded for this clonotype. The chain has TRBV5-1 and TRBJ1-1; 8 nucleotides match TRBD1. V shed 4 bases, J shed 5 bases, and the junction held 7 bases outside the gene matches. The CDR3 length is 14 residues. Germline-derived CDR1 and CDR2 are SGHRS and YFSETQ. The CDR3 DNA reads TGCGCCAGCAGCCCGGGGACAGGAGGAACTGAAGCTTTCTTT. This gives the protein CASSPGTGGTEAFF.